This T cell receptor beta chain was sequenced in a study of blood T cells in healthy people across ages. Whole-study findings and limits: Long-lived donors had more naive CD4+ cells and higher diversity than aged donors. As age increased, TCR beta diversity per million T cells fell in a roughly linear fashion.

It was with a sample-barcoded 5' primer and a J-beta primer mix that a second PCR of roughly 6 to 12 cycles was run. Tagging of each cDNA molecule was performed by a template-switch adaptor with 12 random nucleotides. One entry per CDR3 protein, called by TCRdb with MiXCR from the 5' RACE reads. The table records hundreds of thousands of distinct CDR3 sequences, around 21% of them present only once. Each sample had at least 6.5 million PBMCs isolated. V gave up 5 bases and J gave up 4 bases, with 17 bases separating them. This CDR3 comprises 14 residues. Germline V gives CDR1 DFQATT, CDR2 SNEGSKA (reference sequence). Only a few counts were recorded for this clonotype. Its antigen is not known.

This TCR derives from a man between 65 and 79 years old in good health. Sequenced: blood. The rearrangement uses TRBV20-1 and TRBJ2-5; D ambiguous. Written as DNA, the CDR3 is TGCAGTGCTCGCCGATCCGGGCTAACAGAGACCCAGTACTTC. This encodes CSARRSGLTETQYF.